A selection of T cell receptor beta chains follows, all from one sample in a study of cytomegalovirus exposure and HLA in healthy donors. Using immunoSEQ multiplex PCR, the repertoire was profiled, and TCRdb retains in-frame clones only, with some absent. This table holds about 120,000 clones, 9% to 10% found once. The sequencing input was PBMCs. The receptor set was obtained from a man aged 25 to 45 in good health and CMV-seronegative. Both conserved end residues are part of each CDR3. A D gene is named only where the DNA matches it firmly. Clone size is not always given. Where it is, it says once, few, many or a class for expanded clones.

>few|TRBV19|TRBJ1-1|16|TRBD1
TGTGCCAGTAGTAAACCTTTGGACAGGGCTTCTACTGAAGCTTTCTTT
CASSKPLDRASTEAFF
>few|TRBV19|TRBJ2-3|12|NA
TGTGCCAGTAGTACCCAGTTTGATACGCAGTATTTT
CASSTQFDTQYF
>NA|TRBV11-2|TRBJ1-3|12|NA
TGTGCCAGCAGCCTCTCTGGAAACACCATATATTTT
CASSLSGNTIYF
>few|TRBV5-4|TRBJ1-1|14|TRBD1
TGTGCCAGCAGCGAGACAGGGCCTAACACTGAAGCTTTCTTT
CASSETGPNTEAFF
>few|TRBV15|TRBJ1-5|14|NA
TGTGCCACCAGCATTGGCACAGGGAATCAGCCCCAGCATTTT
CATSIGTGNQPQHF
>NA|TRBV7-9|TRBJ2-7|15|NA
TGTGCCAGCAGCTTAGGTCCGGACACCTCGAGGGAGCAGTACTTC
CASSLGPDTSREQYF
>NA|TRBV6-1|TRBJ2-7|13|TRBD1
TGTGCCAGCACCGGACAGGTTTCCTACGAGCAGTACTTC
CASTGQVSYEQYF
>few|TRBV29-1|TRBJ1-1|14|NA
TGCAGCGTTGGGAAACCCGGGGCAGGGGCTGAAGCTTTCTTT
CSVGKPGAGAEAFF
>NA|TRBV11-3|TRBJ2-7|15|TRBD1
TGTGCCGGCAGCACCCCGGGACAGAGTTTGGGTGAGCAGTACTTC
CAGSTPGQSLGEQYF
>NA|TRBV5-6|TRBJ2-7|12|NA
TGTGCCAGCAGCTTTCGCGAGTACGAGCAGTACTTC
CASSFREYEQYF
>few|TRBV5-1|TRBJ2-5|14|NA
TGCGCCAGCAGCTTGAAAGGGGGAAGGGAGACCCAGTACTTC
CASSLKGGRETQYF
>few|TRBV7-6|TRBJ2-5|14|TRBD1
TGTGCCAGCAGCCGGGGACAGCCATCGGAGACCCAGTACTTC
CASSRGQPSETQYF
>few|TRBV10-2|TRBJ1-1|16|NA
TGCGCCAGCAGTGAGTCGACGGGGGGGTTGGGCACTGAAGCTTTCTTT
CASSESTGGLGTEAFF
>NA|TRBV6-1|TRBJ2-5|14|NA
TGTGCCAGCAGTGAGTTTGGCCAGGAAGAGACCCAGTACTTC
CASSEFGQEETQYF
>NA|TRBV19|TRBJ1-6|16|TRBD1
TGTGCCAGTAGTCCCGGGGACAGCTTCTGGAATTCACCCCTCCACTTT
CASSPGDSFWNSPLHF
>few|TRBV29-1|TRBJ2-3|16|TRBD1
TGCAGCGTTGAAGATCTGGGACAGGGGATCTCAGATACGCAGTATTTT
CSVEDLGQGISDTQYF
>few|TRBV28|TRBJ2-7|15|NA
TGTGCCAGCAGTTTATCTGGGGAGCCGACCTACGAGCAGTACTTC
CASSLSGEPTYEQYF
>few|TRBV6-5|TRBJ2-7|14|TRBD1
TGTGCCAGCAGGCCCGGGACAGGTATGTGGGAGCAGTACTTC
CASRPGTGMWEQYF
>NA|TRBV10-2|TRBJ2-2|15|TRBD1
TGCGCCAGCAGTGAGTCGACAGGGTCTAGCGGGGAGCTGTTTTTT
CASSESTGSSGELFF
>few|TRBV12-5|TRBJ1-2|14|TRBD1
TGTGCTAGTGGTTTGGGGACAGGATTGGACGGCTACACCTTC
CASGLGTGLDGYTF
>few|TRBV6-1|TRBJ2-5|13|TRBD1
TGTGCCAGCACCGGACAGGGTGGTGAGACCCAGTACTTC
CASTGQGGETQYF
>few|TRBV19|TRBJ2-3|16|NA
TGTGCCAGTAGTATACGTTATACGTCAGACACAGATACGCAGTATTTT
CASSIRYTSDTDTQYF
>NA|TRBV7-9|TRBJ1-5|16|TRBD1
TGTGCCAGCAGCCAGGGTCAGGGGGACTTAAGGCAGCCCCAGCATTTT
CASSQGQGDLRQPQHF
>few|TRBV9|TRBJ2-1|16|TRBD2
TGTGCCAGCAGCGTAGGGATAGCGGGGAACTACAATGAGCAGTTCTTC
CASSVGIAGNYNEQFF
>few|TRBV10-1|TRBJ1-1|13|NA
TGCGCCAGCAGTGTGGGCAGACCTACTGAAGCTTTCTTT
CASSVGRPTEAFF
>NA|TRBV7-9|TRBJ2-5|16|TRBD2
TGTGCCAGCAGCCCGGGCGCTAGCGGGGGGGATGAGACCCAGTACTTC
CASSPGASGGDETQYF
>NA|TRBV4-2|TRBJ2-1|16|NA
TGTGCCAGCAGCCTCACTCGGCGGGGCTCCTACAATGAGCAGTTCTTC
CASSLTRRGSYNEQFF
>NA|TRBV29-1|TRBJ2-7|13|TRBD2
TGCAGCGTGCGACTAGCGGGATCCTACGAGCAGTACTTC
CSVRLAGSYEQYF
>NA|TRBV6-1|TRBJ1-2|13|NA
TGTGCCAGCAGTCGTGCGGGTAACTATGGCTACACCTTC
CASSRAGNYGYTF
>few|TRBV6-1|TRBJ2-1|16|NA
TGTGCCAGCAGTGAAGAGGGGGGGTTCCCCTACAATGAGCAGTTCTTC
CASSEEGGFPYNEQFF
>few|TRBV6-1|TRBJ1-1|13|NA
TGTGCCAGCAAGGAGGGATTGAACACTGAAGCTTTCTTT
CASKEGLNTEAFF
>few|TRBV2|TRBJ2-1|13|TRBD1
TGTGCCAGCACTCCGACAGGGCCCAATGAGCAGTTCTTC
CASTPTGPNEQFF
>once|TRBV5-1|TRBJ2-1|20|TRBD2
TGCGCCAGCAGCGACCCTCCAGGACTAGCGGGGTCGAGCTCCTACAATGAGCAGTTCTTC
CASSDPPGLAGSSSYNEQFF
>NA|TRBV30|TRBJ2-5|13|TRBD1
TGTGCCTGGAGGACAGGGGTGAAGGAGACCCAGTACTTC
CAWRTGVKETQYF
>few|TRBV4-1|TRBJ2-5|11|NA
TGCGCCAGCAGCCAAGATTTGCGGCAGTACTTC
CASSQDLRQYF
>NA|TRBV7-6|TRBJ2-7|18|TRBD2
TGTGCCAGCAGCCCCCCCCGACCGAGAGGGAGGGACTCCTACGAGCAGTACTTC
CASSPPRPRGRDSYEQYF
>few|TRBV18|TRBJ2-3|17|TRBD2
TGTGCCAGCTCACGTTTACTAGCGGGAGCTAGCACAGATACGCAGTATTTT
CASSRLLAGASTDTQYF
>few|TRBV5-6|TRBJ2-7|15|TRBD2
TGTGCCAGCAGCATACTAGCGGGGGGGCCTTACGAGCAGTACTTC
CASSILAGGPYEQYF
>NA|TRBV6-5|TRBJ2-2|13|NA
TGTGCCACGCAGGGATCAGGGGCCGGGGAGCTGTTTTTT
CATQGSGAGELFF
>NA|TRBV6-6|TRBJ1-3|14|NA
TGTGCCAGCAGTTACTCGGCCGCTGGAAACACCATATATTTT
CASSYSAAGNTIYF
>NA|TRBV18|TRBJ1-5|16|TRBD1
TGTGCCAGCTCATCGGTTGGACAGGGTGGCAATCAGCCCCAGCATTTT
CASSSVGQGGNQPQHF
>NA|TRBV25-1|TRBJ1-1|15|TRBD1
TGTGCCAGCAGGGCCCCGGGACAGGGGTACGCTGAAGCTTTCTTT
CASRAPGQGYAEAFF
>NA|TRBV30|TRBJ1-5|14|NA
TGTGCCTGGAGTCATACCGGGACACCGGGGCCCCAGCATTTT
CAWSHTGTPGPQHF
>NA|TRBV27|TRBJ2-1|14|TRBD2
TGTGCCAGCAGTTACTCGGGACTAGCGGGAGTTAAGTTCTTC
CASSYSGLAGVKFF
>few|TRBV5-4|TRBJ2-1|14|NA
TGTGCCAGCAGCTTGGTTCTAAAAAACAATGAGCAGTTCTTC
CASSLVLKNNEQFF
>NA|TRBV18|TRBJ2-7|12|NA
TGTGCCAGCTCACCGTCTTCCTACGAGCAGTACTTC
CASSPSSYEQYF
>few|TRBV2|TRBJ1-1|13|NA
TGTGCCAGCAGTGGTAGCAGGAACACTGAAGCTTTCTTT
CASSGSRNTEAFF
>NA|TRBV10-3|TRBJ2-3|13|NA
TGTGCCATCAGCTGGTCGGGCACAGATACGCAGTATTTT
CAISWSGTDTQYF
>few|TRBV27|TRBJ1-1|14|NA
TGTGCCAGCAGTGTACAGGGAATCGTGACTGAAGCTTTCTTT
CASSVQGIVTEAFF
>few|TRBV19|TRBJ1-1|14|NA
TGTGCCAGTAGTATCTGGGCGACAGGAGCTGAAGCTTTCTTT
CASSIWATGAEAFF
>NA|TRBV14|TRBJ2-7|17|NA
TGTGCCAGCAGCCACCTAAGAACGTCGGGGAGGACCTACGAGCAGTACTTC
CASSHLRTSGRTYEQYF
>NA|TRBV9|TRBJ1-2|14|NA
TGTGCCAGCAGCTCCTCCGGGGTGCTCTATGGCTACACCTTC
CASSSSGVLYGYTF
>few|TRBV6-5|TRBJ2-3|15|NA
TGTGCCAGCAGTCCTTCCGGGGGGCGCACAGATACGCAGTATTTT
CASSPSGGRTDTQYF